The 22 T cell receptor beta chains below were found in one sample sequenced in a study of blood T cell repertoires in COVID-19. Method: immunoSEQ multiplex PCR; TCRdb's copy keeps in-frame clones and lacks some. Of some 200,000 clones detected, less than 90% appear once; the ten largest clones hold roughly 10%. Sample: peripheral blood. These receptors originate from a woman of 80 years or more with COVID-19, enrolled during active disease.

In its sample, this clone was seen once. The rearrangement links TRBV7-9 to TRBJ1-1; TRBD1 aligns across 9 bases. The germline V gene encodes CDR1 SEHNR and CDR2 FQNEAQ (reference sequence). The length of the CDR3 is 13 residues. V shed 5 bases and J 6 bases; nucleotides not matched to a gene: 4. DNA of the CDR3: TGTGCCAGCAGCGAAACAGGGGGCTCTGAAGCTTTCTTT. This gives the protein CASSETGGSEAFF.

V and J are TRBV5-1 and TRBJ1-6; weak D call: TRBD1 (6 bases). Trimming removed 0 bases at V and 7 bases at J, with 8 bases between. Germline V gene data show CDR1 as SGHRS and CDR2 as YFSETQ. The CDR3 is made up of 14 amino acids. CDR3 residues: CASSLGQENSPLHF. CDR3 coding DNA: TGCGCCAGCAGCTTGGGACAGGAAAATTCACCCCTCCACTTT. The full variable domain, rest sourced from reference TRBV5-1 and TRBJ1-6, is KAGVTQTPRYLIKTRGQQVTLSCSPISGHRSVSWYQQTPGQGLQFLFEYFSETQRNKGNFPGRFSGRQFSNSRSEMNVSTLELGDSALYLCASSLGQENSPLHFGNGTRLTVT.

The V call is TRBV30, the J call TRBJ2-1; 11 bases map to TRBD2. CDR3 length: 13 residues. Germline-derived CDR1 and CDR2 are GTSNPN and SVGIG (reference sequence). Trimming cost V 5 bases and J 9 bases; bases outside gene matches: 6. Written as DNA, the CDR3 is TGTGCCTGGTGTATAGCGGGGGGGCTTGAGCAGTTCTTC. Protein: CAWCIAGGLEQFF.

This chain uses TRBV5-4 with TRBJ2-5; 11 positions match TRBD1. The V segment lost 2 bases and the J segment 5 bases; nucleotides outside the gene matches: 5. This CDR3 region has 15 residues. Per the germline V gene, CDR1 is SGHNT and CDR2 is YYREEE (reference sequence). CDR3 sequence: CASSLRTGGIETQYF. In DNA, the CDR3 is TGTGCCAGCAGCTTAAGGACAGGGGGCATTGAGACCCAGTACTTC. Complete variable domain (other parts from reference TRBV5-4 and TRBJ2-5): ETGVTQSPTHLIKTRGQQVTLRCSSQSGHNTVSWYQQALGQGPQFIFQYYREEENGRGNFPPRFSGLQFPNYSSELNVNALELDDSALYLCASSLRTGGIETQYFGPGTRLLVL.

The chain carries TRBV19 and TRBJ1-5; 7 positions match TRBD1. V lost 5 bases, J lost 5 bases, and 9 bases stayed unmatched. The germline V gene has CDR1 LNHDA and CDR2 SQIVND (reference sequence). This CDR3 is 15 amino acids long. The CDR3 is CASSGPGQPYQPQHF. CDR3 bases: TGTGCCAGTAGTGGGCCGGGACAGCCGTATCAGCCCCAGCATTTT.

The rearrangement links TRBV7-9 to TRBJ2-5, with TRBD1 as a possible D gene (5 bases). This CDR3 has 14 residues. CDR1 is SEHNR, CDR2 FQNEAQ, per germline (reference sequence). Trimming cost V 3 bases and J 1 base, with 9 bases left between them. The CDR3 DNA reads as TGTGCCAGCAGCTTGTCACAGGTCCAAGAGACCCAGTACTTC. This encodes CASSLSQVQETQYF. The variable domain in full, with the rest retrieved from reference TRBV7-9 and TRBJ2-5, is DTGVSQNPRHKITKRGQNVTFRCDPISEHNRLYWYRQTLGQGPEFLTYFQNEAQLEKSRLLSDRFSAERPKGSFSTLEIQRTEQGDSAMYLCASSLSQVQETQYFGPGTRLLVL.

The chain carries TRBV11-2 and TRBJ2-7, with TRBD1 identical over 7 bases. This CDR3 contains 14 residues. V lost 5 bases to trimming and J lost 3 bases; unmatched junction nucleotides: 7. CDR1 is SGHAT, CDR2 FQNNGV, per germline. This chain's CDR3 is CASSPSTGFYEQYV. CDR3 nucleotide sequence: TGTGCCAGCAGCCCTTCGACAGGGTTCTACGAGCAGTACGTC.

The rearrangement uses TRBV18 and TRBJ1-2; TRBD1 matches at 7 bases. Unmatched junction bases numbered 9, after V lost 1 base and J lost 1 base. Germline CDR1 and CDR2: KGHSH and LQKENI. This CDR3 is 17 amino acids long. The CDR3 bases are TGTGCCAGCTCACCACTACCGGGACAGCTTTATAACTATGGCTACACCTTC. Translating it yields CASSPLPGQLYNYGYTF.

The rearrangement uses TRBV28 and TRBJ1-4; D gene ambiguous. Trimming left V 4 bases short and J 8 bases short, with 23 bases between. Germline loops: CDR1 MDHEN, CDR2 SYDVKM. CDR3 length equals 17 residues. The CDR3 DNA follows: TGTGCCAGCAGTTCGCCGGCCGTATCCGGGTTTGGGGAAAAACTGTTTTTT. Amino acids: CASSSPAVSGFGEKLFF.

The V gene is TRBV28, the J gene TRBJ1-2; D is perhaps TRBD1 (6 bases). Per germline, CDR1 MDHEN and CDR2 SYDVKM. The CDR3 is 15 amino acids. The V and J ends lost 2 bases and 4 bases respectively, with 14 bases between them. In nucleotides, the CDR3 is TGTGCCAGCAGTTTAGGGGGGGACAACATCTATGGCTACACCTTC. It yields the protein CASSLGGDNIYGYTF.

This chain uses TRBV7-8 with TRBJ2-1, with TRBD2 matching 10 bases. J lost 3 bases, V lost 1 base, and 3 bases had no gene match. The germline V gene has CDR1 SGHVS and CDR2 FQNEAQ. The length of the CDR3 is 16 residues. The CDR3 is CASSLVGTSVYNEQFF. CDR3 in DNA: TGTGCCAGCAGCTTAGTAGGGACTAGCGTCTACAATGAGCAGTTCTTC.

The rearrangement joins TRBV10-3 to TRBJ1-6; 9 bases fit TRBD1. Trimming removed 11 bases from V and 6 bases from J; junction bases left unmatched: 8. Germline CDR1 is ENHRY and CDR2 is SYGVKD. The CDR3 is 14 amino acids. CDR3 DNA: TGTGCCTCAAATTTGGACAGGGGTAATTCACCCCTCCACTTT. Protein product: CASNLDRGNSPLHF.

This chain connects TRBV4-2 to TRBJ2-2; D might be TRBD1 (5 bases). Looked up from germline, CDR1 is LGHNA and CDR2 is YNFKEQ. The CDR3 sequence is 17 residues long. Trimming removed 0 bases from V and 0 bases from J, with 11 bases in between. CDR3 amino acids: CASSQDTDSANTGELFF. The CDR3 DNA reads TGTGCCAGCAGCCAAGACACAGACAGCGCGAACACCGGGGAGCTGTTTTTT.

The chain has TRBV5-5 and TRBJ2-7, with a weak D call TRBD1 (5 bases). V gave up 4 bases and J gave up 3 bases, with 11 bases separating them. This CDR3 is built from 13 residues. Germline V gene sequence: CDR1 SGHKS, CDR2 YYEKEE (reference sequence). CDR3 protein: CASSRTDSYEQYV. In DNA, the CDR3 is TGTGCCAGCAGCCGAACTGACAGCTACGAGCAGTACGTC.

The genes are TRBV7-2 and TRBJ2-3; 9 bases are a match to TRBD2. The CDR3 extends over 17 amino acids. Germline V lookup: CDR1 SGHTA, CDR2 FQGNSA. V lost 2 bases and J lost 2; bases outside the gene matches: 8. CDR3 sequence reads: CASSLRAGGALTDTQYF. For the CDR3, the DNA is TGTGCCAGCAGCTTAAGGGCGGGGGGGGCCCTCACAGATACGCAGTATTTT. Variable domain in full (rest from reference TRBV7-2 and TRBJ2-3): GAGVSQSPSNKVTEKGKDVELRCDPISGHTALYWYRQSLGQGLEFLIYFQGNSAPDKSGLPSDRFSAERTGGSVSTLTIQRTQQEDSAVYLCASSLRAGGALTDTQYFGPGTRLTVL.

With respect to this clone: The same CDR3 also results from other DNA sequences found in this sample. The CDR3 is CASSPLGQGVSPLHF. CDR3 bases: TGTGCCAGTAGTCCCCTGGGACAAGGGGTTTCACCCCTCCACTTT. The rearrangement uses TRBV19 and TRBJ1-6; maybe TRBD1 (6 bases). V lost 5 bases and J lost 9, with 17 bases in between. The CDR3 is 15 amino acids. CDR1 LNHDA and CDR2 SQIVND come from the germline V gene (reference sequence). Based on the CDR3 plus reference TRBV19 and TRBJ1-6, the full variable domain is DGGITQSPKYLFRKEGQNVTLSCEQNLNHDAMYWYRQDPGQGLRLIYYSQIVNDFQKGDIAEGYSVSREKKESFPLTVTSAQKNPTAFYLCASSPLGQGVSPLHFGNGTRLTVT.

On this clone itself: Other DNA sequences in the sample encode the same CDR3. The chain employs TRBV3-1 (or the pseudogene TRBV3-2) and TRBJ2-5, with D hard to call. There are 12 residues in the CDR3. From germline, CDR1 is LGHDT and CDR2 YNNKEL (reference sequence). Trimming took off 1 base at V and 5 bases at J, with 5 bases between the two ends. The CDR3 is CASSQAGETQYF. CDR3 in DNA: TGTGCCAGCAGCCAAGCAGGTGAGACCCAGTACTTC.

The chain couples TRBV2 to TRBJ2-2; 8 bases map to TRBD1. Germline CDR1 SNHLY, CDR2 FYNNEI. V was pared by 8 bases and J by 4 bases, with 6 bases of the junction left unmatched. This CDR3 region has 14 residues. CDR3 loop: CASAGQGITGELFF. In DNA, the CDR3 is TGTGCCAGCGCAGGACAGGGTATCACCGGGGAGCTGTTTTTT.

This clone has only one observation. The chain links TRBV5-1 to TRBJ2-7; D not resolved. V dropped 4 bases and J dropped 3 bases, with 8 bases sitting between them. In germline, CDR1 is SGHRS, CDR2 YFSETQ. The CDR3 is made up of 12 amino acids. This chain's CDR3 is CASSANSYEQYV. CDR3 sequence (DNA): TGCGCCAGCAGCGCCAACAGCTACGAGCAGTACGTC.

The chain is built from TRBV7-9 and TRBJ2-7; no reliable D call. Trimming removed 2 bases at V and 3 bases at J, with 5 bases between. The CDR3 is 12 residues long. The germline CDR1 and CDR2 sequences are SEHNR and FQNEAQ (reference sequence). The CDR3 DNA is TGTGCCAGCAGCTTAAACAGCTACGAGCAGTACGTC. Protein sequence: CASSLNSYEQYV.

This clone was detected ten times or more. The chain links TRBV7-9 to TRBJ2-1, with D tentatively TRBD1 (6 bases). Germline V gives CDR1 SEHNR, CDR2 FQNEAQ (reference sequence). There are 16 residues in the CDR3. Trimming pared 3 bases from V and 6 bases from J, leaving 18 bases between. CDR3 bases: TGTGCCAGCAGCTTTTGGGGGACAAAATTTCCCAATGAGCAGTTCTTC. Translated, it gives CASSFWGTKFPNEQFF.

The rearrangement links TRBV7-9 to TRBJ1-4; TRBD1 agrees at 9 bases. The CDR3 is 16 amino acids. Per germline, CDR1 SEHNR and CDR2 FQNEAQ (reference sequence). V was pared by 0 bases and J by 7 bases, with 6 bases of the junction left unmatched. The CDR3 region has the DNA TGTGCCAGCAGCTTAGCCCGACAGACAGGGGGTGAAAAACTGTTTTTT. As protein: CASSLARQTGGEKLFF.